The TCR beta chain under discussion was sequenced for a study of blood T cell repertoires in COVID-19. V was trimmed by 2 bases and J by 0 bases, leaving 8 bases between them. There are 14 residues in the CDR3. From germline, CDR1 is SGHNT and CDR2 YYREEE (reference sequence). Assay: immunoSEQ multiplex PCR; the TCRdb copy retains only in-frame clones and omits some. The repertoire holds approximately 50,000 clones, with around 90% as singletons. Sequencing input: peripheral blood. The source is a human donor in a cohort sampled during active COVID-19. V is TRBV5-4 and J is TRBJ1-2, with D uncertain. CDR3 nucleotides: TGTGCCAGCAGCTTAGAGGTTTCTAACTATGGCTACACCTTC. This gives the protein CASSLEVSNYGYTF.